This T cell receptor beta chain emerged from a study of regulatory T cells in long-lasting Graves disease. Study conclusions and caveats: The number of shared public clonotypes was higher in persistent patients (under 3,000) than new patients (about 910). Under persistent disease, TRBV28, TRBJ1-2 and TRBJ2-5 were used preferentially.

This clonotype was counted ten times or more. Its specificity is unknown. Indicated time point: persistent/refractory GD, antithyroid drugs over 5 years with positive TRAb. There was RNA extracted from PBMCs, and the TCR library was made from it. Combining iRepertoire HTBI primers with Arm-PCR of CDR3 regions, the authors built TCR beta libraries. TCRdb recomputed calls from the multiplex PCR reads with MiXCR, one row per CDR3 protein. The table has a few hundred thousand distinct CDR3 sequences, around 22% seen once. Deletions cut 2 bases from V and 5 bases from J, with 15 bases between. CDR3 size: 14 residues. Germline values: CDR1 DFQATT, CDR2 SNEGSKA (reference sequence).

The chain combines TRBV20-1 with TRBJ2-5; the D gene is possibly TRBD2 (6 bases). This TCR was sampled from a female donor with Graves disease. The sample in question was peripheral blood mononuclear cells (PBMCs), obtained when the disease was refractory, from a patient treated with antithyroid drugs. CDR3 amino acids: CSARPRENPETQYF. In nucleotides, the CDR3 is TGCAGTGCTAGACCGCGGGAAAACCCCGAGACCCAGTACTTC.